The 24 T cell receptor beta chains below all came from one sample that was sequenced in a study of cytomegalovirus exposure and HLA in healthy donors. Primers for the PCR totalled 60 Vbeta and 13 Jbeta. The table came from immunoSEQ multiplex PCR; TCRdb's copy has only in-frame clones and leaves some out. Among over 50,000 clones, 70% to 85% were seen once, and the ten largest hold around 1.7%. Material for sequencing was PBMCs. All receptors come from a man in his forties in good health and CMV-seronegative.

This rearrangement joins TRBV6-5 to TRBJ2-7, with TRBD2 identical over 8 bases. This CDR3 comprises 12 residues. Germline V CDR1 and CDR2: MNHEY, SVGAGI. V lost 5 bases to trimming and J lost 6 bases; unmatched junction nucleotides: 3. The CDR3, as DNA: TGTGCCAGCAGTGGACTAGCTGGCGAGCAGTACTTC. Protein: CASSGLAGEQYF.

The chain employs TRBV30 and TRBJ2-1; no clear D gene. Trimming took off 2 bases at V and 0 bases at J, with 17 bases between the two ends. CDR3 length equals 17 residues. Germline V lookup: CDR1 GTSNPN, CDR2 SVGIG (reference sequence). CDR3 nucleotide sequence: TGTGCCTGGAGTCCTAACGCCGCAACGAGCTCCTACAATGAGCAGTTCTTC. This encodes CAWSPNAATSSYNEQFF.

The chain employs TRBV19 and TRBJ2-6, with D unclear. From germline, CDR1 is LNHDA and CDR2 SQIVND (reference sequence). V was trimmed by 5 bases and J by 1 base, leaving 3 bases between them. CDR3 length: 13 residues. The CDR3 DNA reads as TGTGCCAGTAGTCCATCTGGGGCCAACGTCCTGACTTTC. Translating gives CASSPSGANVLTF.

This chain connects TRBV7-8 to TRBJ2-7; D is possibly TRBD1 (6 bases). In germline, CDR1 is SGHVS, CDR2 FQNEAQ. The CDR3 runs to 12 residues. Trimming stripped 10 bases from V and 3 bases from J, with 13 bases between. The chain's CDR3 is CATNSGVYEQYF. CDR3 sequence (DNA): TGTGCCACTAACTCAGGGGTCTACGAGCAGTACTTC.

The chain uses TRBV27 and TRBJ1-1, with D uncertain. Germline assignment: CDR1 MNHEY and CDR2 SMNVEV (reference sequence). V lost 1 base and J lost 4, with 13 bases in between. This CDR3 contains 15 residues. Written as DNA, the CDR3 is TGTGCCAGCAGTTTATACCGGGGAGTCGGCACTGAAGCTTTCTTT. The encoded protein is CASSLYRGVGTEAFF.

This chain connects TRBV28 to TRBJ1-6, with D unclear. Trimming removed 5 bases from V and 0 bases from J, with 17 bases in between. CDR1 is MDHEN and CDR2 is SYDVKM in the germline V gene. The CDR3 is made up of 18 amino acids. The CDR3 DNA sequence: TGTGCCAGCAGTCCAGAGAGTAGTTCTAGCTCCTATAATTCACCCCTCCACTTT. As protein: CASSPESSSSSYNSPLHF.

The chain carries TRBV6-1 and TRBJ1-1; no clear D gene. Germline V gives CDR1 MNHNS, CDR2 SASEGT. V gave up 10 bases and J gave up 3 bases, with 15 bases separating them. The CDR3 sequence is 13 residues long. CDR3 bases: TGTGCCACCACTATTCGCTTGGACACTGAAGCTTTCTTT. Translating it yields CATTIRLDTEAFF.

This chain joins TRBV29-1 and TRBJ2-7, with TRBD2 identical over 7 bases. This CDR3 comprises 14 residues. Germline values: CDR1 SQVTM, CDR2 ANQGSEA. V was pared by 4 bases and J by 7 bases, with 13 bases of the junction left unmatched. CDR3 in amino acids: CSVGDPGGAGEQYF. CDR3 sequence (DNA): TGCAGCGTTGGAGATCCTGGCGGAGCGGGGGAGCAGTACTTC.

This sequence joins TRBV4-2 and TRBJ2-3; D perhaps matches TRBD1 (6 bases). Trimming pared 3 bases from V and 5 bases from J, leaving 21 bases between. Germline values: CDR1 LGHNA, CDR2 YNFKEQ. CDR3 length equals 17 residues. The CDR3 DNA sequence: TGTGCCAGCAGCCAGGACGACAGGATCCTAATGGGAGATACGCAGTATTTT. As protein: CASSQDDRILMGDTQYF.

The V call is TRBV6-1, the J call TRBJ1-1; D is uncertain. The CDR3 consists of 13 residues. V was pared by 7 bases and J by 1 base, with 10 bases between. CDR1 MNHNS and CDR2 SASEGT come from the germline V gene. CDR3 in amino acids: CASTPTENTEAFF. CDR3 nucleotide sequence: TGTGCCAGCACCCCGACTGAGAACACTGAAGCTTTCTTT.

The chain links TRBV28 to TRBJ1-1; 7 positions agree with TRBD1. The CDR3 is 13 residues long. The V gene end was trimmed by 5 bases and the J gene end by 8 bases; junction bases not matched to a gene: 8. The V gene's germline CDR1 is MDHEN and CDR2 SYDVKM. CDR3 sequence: CASSLSDRAEAFF. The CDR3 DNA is TGTGCCAGCAGTCTATCCGACAGGGCAGAAGCTTTCTTT. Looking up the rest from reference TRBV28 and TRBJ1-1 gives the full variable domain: DVKVTQSSRYLVKRTGEKVFLECVQDMDHENMFWYRQDPGLGLRLIYFSYDVKMKEKGDIPEGYSVSREKKERFSLILESASTNQTSMYLCASSLSDRAEAFFGQGTRLTVV.

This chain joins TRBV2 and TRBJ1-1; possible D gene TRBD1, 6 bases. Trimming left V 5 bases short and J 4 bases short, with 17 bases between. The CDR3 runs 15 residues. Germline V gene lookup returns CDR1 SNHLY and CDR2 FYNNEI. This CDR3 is CASSPTGLSTTEAFF. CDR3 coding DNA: TGTGCCAGCAGTCCTACAGGGTTGTCCACCACTGAAGCTTTCTTT.

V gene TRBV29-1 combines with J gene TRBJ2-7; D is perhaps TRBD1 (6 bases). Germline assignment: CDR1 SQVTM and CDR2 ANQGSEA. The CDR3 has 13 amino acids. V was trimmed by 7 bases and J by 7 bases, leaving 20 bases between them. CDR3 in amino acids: CSAGSGQTGEQYF. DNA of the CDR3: TGCAGCGCAGGGTCGGGACAAACGGGGGAGCAGTACTTC.

The CDR3 region is CASRTTGAPYEQYV. The CDR3 bases are TGTGCCAGCAGAACGACAGGTGCTCCCTACGAGCAGTACGTC. V gene TRBV6-5 combines with J gene TRBJ2-7; D may be TRBD1 (6 bases). With 6 bases removed from V and 2 bases from J, the gap between germline ends came to 14 bases. This CDR3 spans 14 amino acids. Germline CDR1 is MNHEY and CDR2 is SVGAGI.

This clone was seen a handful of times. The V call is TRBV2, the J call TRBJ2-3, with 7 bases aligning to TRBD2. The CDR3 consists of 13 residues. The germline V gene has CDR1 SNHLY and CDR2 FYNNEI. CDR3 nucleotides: TGTGCAATTAAAGCGGGGCGCACAGATACGCAGTATTTT. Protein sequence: CAIKAGRTDTQYF. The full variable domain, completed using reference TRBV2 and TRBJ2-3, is EPEVTQTPSHQVTQMGQEVILRCVPISNHLYFYWYRQILGQKVEFLVSFYNNEISEKSEIFDDQFSVERPDGSNFTLKIRSTKLEDSAMYFCAIKAGRTDTQYFGPGTRLTVL.

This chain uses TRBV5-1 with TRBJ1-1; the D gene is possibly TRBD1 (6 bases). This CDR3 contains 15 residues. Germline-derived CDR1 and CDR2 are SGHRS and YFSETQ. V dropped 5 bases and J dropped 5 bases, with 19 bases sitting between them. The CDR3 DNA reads TGCGCCAGCAGGGTTTCCGGGACACAAGGTACTGAAGCTTTCTTT. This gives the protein CASRVSGTQGTEAFF.

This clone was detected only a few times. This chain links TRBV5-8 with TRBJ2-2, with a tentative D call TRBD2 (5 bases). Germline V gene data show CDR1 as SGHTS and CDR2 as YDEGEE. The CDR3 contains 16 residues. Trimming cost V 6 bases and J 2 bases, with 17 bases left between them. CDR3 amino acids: CASIRFFSDNTGELFF. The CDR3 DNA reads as TGTGCCAGCATCCGCTTTTTTAGCGATAACACCGGGGAGCTGTTTTTT.

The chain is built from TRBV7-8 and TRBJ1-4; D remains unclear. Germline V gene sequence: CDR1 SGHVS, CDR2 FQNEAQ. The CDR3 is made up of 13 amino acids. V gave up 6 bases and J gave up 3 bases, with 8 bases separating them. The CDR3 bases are TGTGCCAGCAGTGGCATGGCTAATGAAAAACTGTTTTTT. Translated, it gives CASSGMANEKLFF.

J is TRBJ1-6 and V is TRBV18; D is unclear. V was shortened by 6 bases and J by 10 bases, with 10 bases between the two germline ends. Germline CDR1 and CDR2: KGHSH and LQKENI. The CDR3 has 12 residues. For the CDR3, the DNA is TGTGCCAGCTCCCCCAGACAATCACCCCTCCACTTT. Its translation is CASSPRQSPLHF. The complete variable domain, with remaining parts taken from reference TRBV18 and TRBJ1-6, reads NAGVMQNPRHLVRRRGQEARLRCSPMKGHSHVYWYRQLPEEGLKFMVYLQKENIIDESGMPKERFSAEFPKEGPSILRIQQVVRGDSAAYFCASSPRQSPLHFGNGTRLTVT.

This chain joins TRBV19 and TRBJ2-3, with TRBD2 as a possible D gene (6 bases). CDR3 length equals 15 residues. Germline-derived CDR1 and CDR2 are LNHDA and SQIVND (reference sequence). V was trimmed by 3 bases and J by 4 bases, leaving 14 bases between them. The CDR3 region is CASSISLASSDTQYF. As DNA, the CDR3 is TGTGCCAGTAGTATCAGCCTAGCGTCGTCAGATACGCAGTATTTT.

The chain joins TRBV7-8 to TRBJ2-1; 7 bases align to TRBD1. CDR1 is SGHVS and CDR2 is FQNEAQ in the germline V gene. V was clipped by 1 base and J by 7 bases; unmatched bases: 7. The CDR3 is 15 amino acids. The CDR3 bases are TGTGCCAGCAGCTTAGGAGGGGGCCGAATAAATGAGCAGTTCTTC. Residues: CASSLGGGRINEQFF.

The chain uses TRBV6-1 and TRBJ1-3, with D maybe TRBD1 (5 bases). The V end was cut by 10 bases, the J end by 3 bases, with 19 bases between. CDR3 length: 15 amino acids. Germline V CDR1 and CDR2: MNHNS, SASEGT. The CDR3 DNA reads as TGTGCCACCCTGTGGGGGGGGGAAGGTGGAAACACCATATATTTT. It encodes CATLWGGEGGNTIYF.

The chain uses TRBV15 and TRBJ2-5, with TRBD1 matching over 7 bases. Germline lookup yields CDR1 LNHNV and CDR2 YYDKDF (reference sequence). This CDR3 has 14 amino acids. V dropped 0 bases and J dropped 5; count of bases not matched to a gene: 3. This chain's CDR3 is CATSRDSRGETQYF. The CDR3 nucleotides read TGTGCCACCAGCAGAGATAGCAGGGGGGAGACCCAGTACTTC.

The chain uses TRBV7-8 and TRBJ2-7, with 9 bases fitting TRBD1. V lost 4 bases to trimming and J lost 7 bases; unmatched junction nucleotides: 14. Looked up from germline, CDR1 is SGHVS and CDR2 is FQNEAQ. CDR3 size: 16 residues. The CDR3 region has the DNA TGTGCCAGCAGCTCCGCTAGGGACAGGGAGAGGGAAGAGCAGTACGTC. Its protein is CASSSARDREREEQYV.